The entry that follows covers one TCR beta chain sequence. What it binds is unknown. An end of the junction does not agree with germline; a read error may underlie this. The sample comes from a study of read filtering for tumor transcriptome and immune sequencing. Points from the study as a whole: Sorted CD138-negative bone marrow cells were not purified T cells.

CDR3 length equals 13 residues. Germline V gives CDR1 MNHEY, CDR2 SVGAGI. From roughly 400 ng of RNA, a library with molecular barcoded alpha/delta and beta/gamma adaptors was made. TCRdb used MiXCR to reprocess the reads, holding one entry per CDR3 protein. The data hold around 50,000 distinct CDR3 sequences, with less than 25% observed a single time. This TCR derives from a donor over 35 with multiple myeloma. Source material: a population of CD138-negative cells sorted from bone marrow. The J gene is TRBJ1-1, the V gene TRBV6-5; 7 bases fit TRBD1. Here the CDR3 reads CASKTQGFAEALF. In nucleotides, the CDR3 is TGTGCCAGCAAAACACAGGGGTTTGCTGAAGCTCTCTTT.